This TCR beta chain appears in the sequencing data of a study of Tregs in tolerant kidney transplant recipients. Findings and limits, study-wide: Changing PCR primers prevented nucleotide comparison between some patients' samples. Biological reproducibility was not directly addressed, but technical replication error appeared minimal. Activated donor B cell expansion appeared to reveal the most relevant donor-specific TCRbeta repertoire.

To note about this clone: Its antigen is currently unknown.

V dropped 5 bases and J dropped 0 bases, with 4 bases sitting between them. The CDR3 is 13 amino acids. Germline V gives CDR1 SGHTA, CDR2 FQGTGA. Mixed chimerism was transient after nonmyeloablative marrow transplants from related graft donors. Thawed PBMCs were FACS-sorted into unstimulated CD4+CD25+CD127- regulatory T cells, CD4+CD25- non-regulatory cells, CD4 and CD8 cells. Profiled with immunoSEQ multiplex PCR; TCRdb holds only in-frame clones, not every one. In the table there are over 70,000 clones, roughly 90% of which are singletons. The sequencing here drew on CD4+ T cells from blood (PBMCs), taken 24 months after the transplant. The chain uses TRBV7-3 and TRBJ2-2; D is ambiguous. The sequence came from a human patient who received a combined kidney and bone marrow transplant. The graft donor may have given rise to some T cells. In DNA form, the CDR3 reads TGTGCCAGCAGCCTTACGAACACCGGGGAGCTGTTTTTT. Its translation is CASSLTNTGELFF. Complete variable domain (other parts from reference TRBV7-3 and TRBJ2-2): GAGVSQTPSNKVTEKGKYVELRCDPISGHTALYWYRQSLGQGPEFLIYFQGTGAADDSGLPNDRFFAVRPEGSVSTLKIQRTERGDSAVYLCASSLTNTGELFFGEGSRLTVL.